What follows are 17 T cell receptor beta chains derived from one specimen sequenced in a study of tumour-infiltrating T cells in Burkitt lymphoma. Sequenced by immunoSEQ multiplex PCR; TCRdb stores in-frame clones only, minus some. Of about 710 clones listed, roughly 15% are singletons. Source material: tumor tissue. These TCRs come from a human donor with Burkitt lymphoma.

This clone was counted only a few times. The rearrangement links TRBV7-9 to TRBJ2-3; TRBD2 aligns across 9 bases. V was clipped by 5 bases and J by 1 base; unmatched bases: 7. CDR3 length: 16 amino acids. Germline V gives CDR1 SEHNR, CDR2 FQNEAQ (reference sequence). This CDR3 is CASSDGSGGRTDTQYF. The CDR3 region has the DNA TGTGCCAGCAGCGATGGTAGCGGGGGCCGCACAGATACGCAGTATTTT.

The genes are TRBV6-6 and TRBJ2-3; 15 bases are a match to TRBD2. J was trimmed by 3 bases and V by 4 bases; bases with no gene match: 2. This CDR3 spans 16 amino acids. CDR1 and CDR2 (germline): MNHNY, SVGAGI (reference sequence). The CDR3 DNA reads TGTGCCAGCAGTTCGGGACTAGCGGGAGGTACAGATACGCAGTATTTT. It translates to CASSSGLAGGTDTQYF.

In this sample, this clone turned up a few times. The sample carries other DNA sequences with the same CDR3. The V and J genes are TRBV19 and TRBJ1-4; D unresolved. The germline gives CDR1 LNHDA, CDR2 SQIVND (reference sequence). The CDR3 is made up of 13 amino acids. The CDR3 reads CAITRWSGGKLFF. CDR3 DNA: TGTGCTATTACACGGTGGTCGGGCGGAAAACTGTTTTTT.

CDR3 nucleotide sequence: TGTGCCAGCAGTTTACCCTTCACTAGCGGGGGATCAGATACGCAGTATTTT. Translated: CASSLPFTSGGSDTQYF. The gene calls are TRBV28 and TRBJ2-3, with 11 bases that match TRBD2. Losses at the gene ends were 2 bases for V and 4 bases for J; bases not matched to a gene: 8. Germline-derived CDR1 and CDR2 are MDHEN and SYDVKM. This CDR3 spans 17 amino acids.

The chain carries TRBV10-3 and TRBJ1-4; possibly TRBD1 for D (6 bases). Trimming cost V 3 bases and J 8 bases, with 16 bases left between them. Per the germline V gene, CDR1 is ENHRY and CDR2 is SYGVKD. The length of the CDR3 is 15 residues. The chain's CDR3 is CAISDPGHPKEKLFF. The CDR3 DNA is TGTGCCATCAGTGACCCGGGACATCCAAAGGAAAAACTGTTTTTT.

This clone occurred a few times. The V and J genes are TRBV20-1 and TRBJ2-1; 7 bases align to TRBD1. The CDR3 length is 9 residues. CDR1 is DFQATT and CDR2 is SNEGSKA in the germline V gene (reference sequence). CDR3 region: CRRPGQSFF. In DNA, the CDR3 is TGCAGGAGGCCGGGACAGTCGTTCTTC.

This clone was detected a few times. The J gene is TRBJ1-2, the V gene TRBV7-6, with 8 nucleotides matching TRBD1. J was trimmed by 8 bases and V by 5 bases; bases with no gene match: 7. This CDR3 is 13 amino acids long. Germline loops: CDR1 SGHVS, CDR2 FNYEAQ. The CDR3, as DNA: TGTGCCAGCAGCACCGGACAGGGAGGAGGCTACACCTTC. Translating it yields CASSTGQGGGYTF.

This chain joins TRBV28 and TRBJ1-4, with a tentative D call TRBD1 (5 bases). CDR1 is MDHEN, CDR2 SYDVKM, per germline. The V and J ends lost 4 bases and 4 bases respectively, with 13 bases between them. This CDR3 contains 15 residues. This CDR3 is CASSWGGTINEKLFF. The CDR3, as DNA: TGTGCCAGCAGTTGGGGGGGGACCATTAATGAAAAACTGTTTTTT.

Only a few counts were recorded for this clone. This rearrangement joins TRBV5-5 to TRBJ1-1; D gene uncertain. The CDR3 spans 13 residues. Germline V CDR1 and CDR2: SGHKS, YYEKEE (reference sequence). The ends were cut back, 7 bases at V and 5 bases at J, with 15 bases in the middle. For the CDR3, the DNA is TGTGCCAGCGACGACCGGTCGGATACTGAAGCTTTCTTT. Its translation: CASDDRSDTEAFF.

This clone was counted between two and nine times. This chain joins TRBV9 and TRBJ1-4; D is unresolved. The CDR3 spans 15 residues. Trimming removed 0 bases at V and 0 bases at J, with 6 bases between. Germline V gene lookup returns CDR1 SGDLS and CDR2 YYNGEE. The CDR3 protein is CASSVGWATNEKLFF. DNA of the CDR3: TGTGCCAGCAGCGTAGGGTGGGCAACTAATGAAAAACTGTTTTTT.

This clone was recorded a few times. V usage is TRBV6-6 and J usage is TRBJ2-1, with TRBD2 identical over 12 bases. V trimming: 8 bases; J trimming: 4 bases; junction bases outside the gene matches: 0. Germline V gene sequence: CDR1 MNHNY, CDR2 SVGAGI (reference sequence). The CDR3 is 13 amino acids. The CDR3 nucleotides read TGTGCCAGCGGACTAGCGGGGTACAATGAGCAGTTCTTC. Protein: CASGLAGYNEQFF.

A note on this clone: A read error may produce the germline difference seen at one junction end. The rearrangement uses TRBV2 and TRBJ1-1; TRBD1 matches at 7 bases. Looked up from germline, CDR1 is SNHLY and CDR2 is FYNNEI. The CDR3 length is 13 residues. In nucleotides, the CDR3 is TGTTCCAGCAGTGCCCGGGACAGTTTATCAGCTTTCTTT. It specifies CSSSARDSLSAFF.

In this sample, this clone turned up a few times. The chain links TRBV4-1 to TRBJ2-5, with TRBD2 identical over 11 bases. Losses at the gene ends were 6 bases for V and 5 bases for J; bases not matched to a gene: 5. Germline lookup yields CDR1 MGHRA and CDR2 YSYEKL. The CDR3 loop spans 14 amino acids. The CDR3 region is CASSKLAGEETQYF. Here the CDR3 DNA reads TGCGCCAGCAGTAAACTAGCGGGGGAGGAGACCCAGTACTTC.

This clone counts as large. The sample holds other DNA sequences that translate to the same CDR3. The rearrangement links TRBV7-9 to TRBJ2-3, with TRBD2 matching 9 bases. V was pared by 1 base and J by 2 bases, with 7 bases of the junction left unmatched. Germline V gene data show CDR1 as SEHNR and CDR2 as FQNEAQ (reference sequence). The CDR3 loop spans 17 amino acids. CDR3 bases: TGTGCCAGCAGCTTAGGCAACAGCGGGGGGATCACAGATACGCAGTATTTT. Its translation is CASSLGNSGGITDTQYF.

A few counts support this clone. The chain joins TRBV7-9 to TRBJ2-3; D may be TRBD2 (7 bases). The germline V and J ends were trimmed by 4 bases and 3 bases, with 17 bases remaining between them. Germline lookup yields CDR1 SEHNR and CDR2 FQNEAQ (reference sequence). The CDR3 has 16 amino acids. CDR3 DNA: TGTGCCAGCAGCTATGGGGGCGGGGGACTAACAGATACGCAGTATTTT. Translating it yields CASSYGGGGLTDTQYF. Full variable domain (outside the CDR3, taken from reference TRBV7-9 and TRBJ2-3): DTGVSQNPRHKITKRGQNVTFRCDPISEHNRLYWYRQTLGQGPEFLTYFQNEAQLEKSRLLSDRFSAERPKGSFSTLEIQRTEQGDSAMYLCASSYGGGGLTDTQYFGPGTRLTVL.

This clone was detected only a few times. CDR3 in amino acids: CASSLLSGVNQPQHF. The CDR3 DNA sequence: TGTGCCAGCAGCTTGCTCTCTGGGGTCAATCAGCCCCAGCATTTT. V usage is TRBV5-6 and J usage is TRBJ1-5; D gene unclear. The CDR3 covers 15 residues. V was clipped by 1 base and J by 3 bases, with 11 bases between them. The germline gives CDR1 SGHDT, CDR2 YYEEEE. The whole variable domain, filled in from reference TRBV5-6 and TRBJ1-5, reads DAGVTQSPTHLIKTRGQQVTLRCSPKSGHDTVSWYQQALGQGPQFIFQYYEEEERQRGNFPDRFSGHQFPNYSSELNVNALLLGDSALYLCASSLLSGVNQPQHFGDGTRLSIL.

V and J are TRBV19 and TRBJ1-6; D is unresolved. The CDR3 has 17 amino acids. In germline, CDR1 is LNHDA, CDR2 SQIVND (reference sequence). Deletions cut 3 bases from V and 5 bases from J, with 17 bases between. CDR3 protein: CASSMRRLSNDNSPLHF. Here the CDR3 DNA reads TGTGCCAGTAGTATGAGGCGCCTTAGCAACGATAATTCACCCCTCCACTTT.